A single sample gave rise to the 27 T cell receptor beta chains below, sequenced in a study of blood T cells in healthy people across ages. PCR was performed a second time for roughly 7 to 12 cycles using a sample-barcoded 5' primer and a J-beta primer mix. TCRdb re-derived calls from the 5' RACE reads in MiXCR, one entry per CDR3 protein. In the table there are under 1,000,000 distinct CDR3 sequences, about 37% of which are singletons. The source material was blood. The receptors originated from a man aged 18 to 30 in good health.

This clonotype has at least ten counts. CDR3 nucleotide sequence: TGTGCCAGCAGTCAAAACAGGGGGCACACAGATACGCAGTATTTT. Amino acid sequence: CASSQNRGHTDTQYF. The chain recombines TRBV12-3 or TRBV12-4 with TRBJ2-3, with 9 bases lining up with TRBD1. J was trimmed by 2 bases and V by 5 bases; bases with no gene match: 5. The CDR3 is made up of 15 amino acids.

Ten or more counts support this clonotype. An end of the junction differs from the germline gene, which may be a read error. The rearrangement uses TRBV10-3 and TRBJ1-1, with a tentative D call TRBD1 (5 bases). In germline, CDR1 is ENHRY, CDR2 SYGVKD. This CDR3 has 12 residues. The CDR3 spells CAISQGYTEAFF. For the CDR3, the DNA is TGTGCCATCAGTCAGGGTTACACCGAAGCTTTCTTT.

The gene calls are TRBV7-2 and TRBJ1-2; D is unresolved. V lost 5 bases and J lost 8, with 15 bases in between. Germline CDR1 reads SGHTA; CDR2 reads FQGNSA. This CDR3 has 13 residues. DNA of the CDR3: TGTGCCAGCAGCGTAGGATCCCTTGGGGGCTACACCTTC. Translating gives CASSVGSLGGYTF.

In its sample, this clonotype was seen a few times. The DNA of the CDR3 is TGTGCCAGCAGCCAAGAATTCCAGGGCACTGAAGCTTTCTTT. It specifies CASSQEFQGTEAFF. The chain recombines TRBV4-2 with TRBJ1-1; possible D gene TRBD1, 5 bases. The CDR3 totals 14 residues. V gave up 0 bases and J gave up 4 bases, with 9 bases separating them. Germline CDR1 LGHNA, CDR2 YNFKEQ.

CDR3 region: CASSLDSQGNSPLHF. Written as DNA, the CDR3 is TGTGCCAGCAGTTTAGACTCCCAGGGGAATTCACCCCTCCACTTT. This chain uses TRBV12-3 or TRBV12-4 with TRBJ1-6, with D perhaps TRBD1 (6 bases). V was trimmed by 1 base and J by 7 bases, leaving 11 bases between them. The CDR3 consists of 15 residues.

This clonotype was seen many times. The V gene is TRBV5-1, the J gene TRBJ2-1; D is possibly TRBD2 (5 bases). CDR1 is SGHRS, CDR2 YFSETQ, per germline. This CDR3 is 16 amino acids long. V lost 0 bases and J lost 4, with 14 bases in between. For the CDR3, the DNA is TGCGCCAGCAGCTTGGCGGGCGGGTTAGGATACAATGAGCAGTTCTTC. It codes for CASSLAGGLGYNEQFF.

Details on this clonotype: A much larger clone is a single base away; this may be a read error. The V gene is TRBV12-3 or TRBV12-4, the J gene TRBJ2-1; D gene ambiguous. This CDR3 is 13 amino acids long. CDR3 region: CAGSPSAYNEQFF. DNA of the CDR3: TGTGCCGGCAGTCCCAGCGCCTACAATGAGCAGTTCTTC.

This clonotype came up a few times. The chain links TRBV4-3 to TRBJ1-4; D unresolved. V lost 0 bases to trimming and J lost 7 bases, with 9 bases between them. This CDR3 comprises 14 residues. Germline-derived CDR1 and CDR2 are LGHNA and YSLEER. CDR3 region: CASSQDLEGEKLFF. DNA of the CDR3: TGCGCCAGCAGCCAAGATTTAGAGGGTGAAAAACTGTTTTTT.

J is TRBJ2-2 and V is TRBV19; 9 bases map to TRBD1. CDR3 length: 13 residues. The trim removed 7 bases at V and 6 bases at J, leaving 3 bases unmatched. Germline loops: CDR1 LNHDA, CDR2 SQIVND (reference sequence). The CDR3 loop is CASKQGAAGELFF. Here the CDR3 DNA reads TGTGCCAGTAAACAGGGGGCTGCCGGGGAGCTGTTTTTT. Supplemented by reference TRBV19 and TRBJ2-2, the full variable domain reads DGGITQSPKYLFRKEGQNVTLSCEQNLNHDAMYWYRQDPGQGLRLIYYSQIVNDFQKGDIAEGYSVSREKKESFPLTVTSAQKNPTAFYLCASKQGAAGELFFGEGSRLTVL.

This clonotype was recorded a few times. The chain recombines TRBV25-1 with TRBJ1-1; unclear D gene. CDR1 and CDR2 (germline): MGHDK, SYGVNS. This CDR3 has 12 residues. Trimming left V 6 bases short and J 1 base short, with 6 bases between. This chain's CDR3 is CASRRENTEAFF. The DNA of the CDR3 is TGTGCCAGCAGGAGGGAGAACACTGAAGCTTTCTTT.

The chain has TRBV7-2 and TRBJ2-3; D possibly corresponds to TRBD2 (5 bases). CDR1 and CDR2 from the germline V gene are SGHTA and FQGNSA. V was clipped by 4 bases and J by 5 bases, with 13 bases between them. The CDR3 is made up of 14 amino acids. The CDR3 protein is CASSSSGCLDTQYF. The DNA for the CDR3 is TGTGCCAGCAGCTCCTCGGGGTGCCTAGATACGCAGTATTTT.

This clonotype was counted many times. The chain couples TRBV29-1 to TRBJ2-1, with no clear D. This CDR3 is 12 amino acids long. CDR1 is SQVTM and CDR2 is ANQGSEA in the germline V gene. V lost 3 bases to trimming and J lost 7 bases, with 10 bases between them. The DNA of the CDR3 is TGCAGCGTTGACCGGGTCTCGAATGAGCAGTTCTTC. Translated, it gives CSVDRVSNEQFF.

The rearrangement uses TRBV5-6 and TRBJ1-2; TRBD1 aligns across 9 bases. V shed 4 bases, J shed 7 bases, and the junction held 11 bases outside the gene matches. The CDR3 has 15 residues. From germline, CDR1 is SGHDT and CDR2 YYEEEE. CDR3 sequence reads: CASSVSGDRGAGYTF. In DNA, the CDR3 is TGTGCCAGCAGCGTCTCCGGAGACAGGGGGGCTGGCTACACCTTC.

There are a few counts of this clonotype. The chain links TRBV7-2 to TRBJ2-1; D might be TRBD1 (5 bases). The CDR3 length is 13 residues. Germline lookup yields CDR1 SGHTA and CDR2 FQGNSA. Trimming shortened V by 7 bases and J by 7 bases, and 14 bases separated the two germline ends. The CDR3: CASNQGVANEQFF. Written as DNA, the CDR3 is TGTGCCAGCAACCAAGGGGTCGCTAATGAGCAGTTCTTC.

With regard to this clonotype: A clone one base away is much larger, so this may be a read error. V and J are TRBV5-1 and TRBJ1-2; D possibly corresponds to TRBD1 (6 bases). The CDR3 consists of 14 residues. Germline assignment: CDR1 SGHRS and CDR2 YFSETQ. V lost 4 bases, J lost 6 bases, and 16 bases lay in between. The CDR3, as DNA: TGCGCCAGCAGCGTGTACCCGGCAGGGGATGGCTACACCTTC. Translation gives CASSVYPAGDGYTF.

The table lists this clonotype with a few counts. The chain is built from TRBV6-6 and TRBJ1-2, with D uncertain. V was cut by 0 bases and J by 12 bases, with 8 bases left in between. The germline CDR1 and CDR2 sequences are MNHNY and SVGAGI (reference sequence). This CDR3 has 11 amino acids. CDR3 region: CASSYSNDDTF. Written as DNA, the CDR3 is TGTGCCAGCAGTTACTCGAACGACGACACCTTC.

This chain links TRBV27 with TRBJ2-3; 7 bases are shared with TRBD1. CDR3 length equals 16 residues. The ends lost 4 bases at V and 5 bases at J; junction bases unmatched: 12. The V gene's germline CDR1 is MNHEY and CDR2 SMNVEV (reference sequence). CDR3 region: CASSSGQAQRVDTQYF. The CDR3 DNA sequence: TGTGCCAGCAGTTCCGGACAGGCCCAACGAGTAGATACGCAGTATTTT.

In DNA form, the CDR3 reads TGTGCCAGCAGTCCCACCGGACTAGCGGGACCGATCTACAATGAGCAGTTCTTC. It codes for CASSPTGLAGPIYNEQFF. The rearrangement joins TRBV27 to TRBJ2-1; 12 bases line up with TRBD2. J gave up 3 bases and V 5 bases, and 11 bases lay outside the gene matches. Germline CDR1 MNHEY, CDR2 SMNVEV (reference sequence). The CDR3 runs to 18 residues.

This clonotype was seen a handful of times. V usage is TRBV6-6 and J usage is TRBJ1-3; D perhaps matches TRBD1 (5 bases). V shed 2 bases and J shed 3 bases, with 11 bases lying between them. This CDR3 is built from 15 residues. Germline V gene lookup returns CDR1 MNHNY and CDR2 SVGAGI (reference sequence). CDR3 residues: CASSYGNRFGNTIYF. The CDR3 DNA reads as TGTGCCAGCAGTTACGGGAACAGGTTTGGAAACACCATATATTTT.

Comments on this clonotype: Given a much more abundant clone one base away, this may be a read error. The chain uses TRBV4-3 and TRBJ2-1; TRBD2 matches at 9 bases. Matching the DNA end better, TRBJ2-7 makes the J call doubtful. Germline lookup yields CDR1 LGHNA and CDR2 YSLEER. The CDR3 contains 18 residues. The CDR3 here is CASSQEVLAGGLGNEQYF. CDR3 sequence (DNA): TGCGCCAGCAGCCAAGAAGTGTTGGCGGGGGGGCTGGGGAATGAGCAGTACTTC.

This clonotype showed up many times. V gene TRBV6-1 combines with J gene TRBJ1-2, with TRBD1 identical over 8 bases. With V trimmed by 6 bases and J by 2 bases, 8 bases remained unmatched. The germline CDR1 and CDR2 sequences are MNHNS and SASEGT. CDR3 size: 15 residues. The CDR3 loop reads CASSPGAGGNYGYTF. The CDR3 DNA reads as TGTGCCAGCAGCCCGGGGGCAGGGGGCAACTATGGCTACACCTTC.

Regarding this clonotype: Lacking the conserved final phenylalanine or tryptophan, this CDR3 likely reflects a read error. This chain uses TRBV7-3 with TRBJ2-4; the D gene could be TRBD1 or TRBD2 (5 bases each). The germline V gene has CDR1 SGHTA and CDR2 FQGTGA. The CDR3 has 14 amino acids. Trimming shortened V by 1 base and J by 10 bases, and 14 bases separated the two germline ends. The CDR3 DNA reads TGTGCCAGCAGCTTAAACTCAGGGACGGGTATTCAGTACTTA. Its translation is CASSLNSGTGIQYL.

J is TRBJ2-1 and V is TRBV5-6, with D unclear. The germline V and J ends were trimmed by 1 base and 13 bases, with 18 bases remaining between them. The CDR3 spans 14 residues. The germline CDR1 and CDR2 sequences are SGHDT and YYEEEE. CDR3 amino acids: CASSLYTDQETQFF. In nucleotides, the CDR3 is TGTGCCAGCAGCTTGTACACTGACCAAGAGACCCAGTTCTTC.

This rearrangement joins TRBV25-1 to TRBJ2-3; 9 nucleotides agree with TRBD2. Germline CDR1 reads MGHDK; CDR2 reads SYGVNS. The CDR3 contains 16 residues. V lost 4 bases to trimming and J lost 6 bases; unmatched junction nucleotides: 11. The CDR3 region has the DNA TGTGCCAGCAGTGGAGGAGGTCTAGCGGGGCTTGATACGCAGTATTTT. This codes for CASSGGGLAGLDTQYF.

The rearrangement links TRBV5-4 to TRBJ2-3; possibly TRBD2 for D (6 bases). The CDR3 length is 15 residues. The germline gives CDR1 SGHNT, CDR2 YYREEE (reference sequence). The germline V and J ends were trimmed by 2 bases and 4 bases, with 14 bases remaining between them. CDR3 coding DNA: TGTGCCAGCAGCTTACGACTAGAGGGGTCAGATACGCAGTATTTT. It encodes CASSLRLEGSDTQYF. Full variable domain (outside the CDR3, taken from reference TRBV5-4 and TRBJ2-3): ETGVTQSPTHLIKTRGQQVTLRCSSQSGHNTVSWYQQALGQGPQFIFQYYREEENGRGNFPPRFSGLQFPNYSSELNVNALELDDSALYLCASSLRLEGSDTQYFGPGTRLTVL.

Regarding this clonotype: A much larger clone lies one base from this, so it may be a read error. This sequence joins TRBV10-2 and TRBJ2-1; the D is unclear. The end of the DNA is better explained by TRBJ2-7, so the J call may be wrong. Germline CDR1 reads WSHSY; CDR2 reads SAAADI. The CDR3 is 13 amino acids. The CDR3 DNA is TGCGCCAGCAGTCAGTTGTCGTACAATGAGCAGTACTTC. It is translated as CASSQLSYNEQYF.

Concerning this clonotype: This may stem from a read error, because a much larger clone lies one nucleotide away. V is TRBV12-3 or TRBV12-4 and J is TRBJ2-1; D might be TRBD1 (6 bases). This CDR3 is built from 18 residues. In DNA form, the CDR3 reads TGTGCCAGCAGTTCGACCTCACAGGGTGTGAATTCCTGCAATGAGCAGTTCTTC. Translation: CASSSTSQGVNSCNEQFF.